Below, one T cell receptor (beta chain) is given with its context. This entry comes from a study of blood T cell repertoires in COVID-19. Assay used: immunoSEQ multiplex PCR; TCRdb lists only in-frame clones, some missing. The table has around 260,000 clones, 70% to 90% seen once; the top ten hold around 5.1%. The CDR3 spans 16 residues. Germline CDR1 SGHNT, CDR2 YENEEA. Trimming left V 5 bases short and J 4 bases short, with 19 bases between. This clonotype was obtained from an older woman with COVID-19, enrolled during active disease. The V gene is TRBV11-3, the J gene TRBJ2-3; no clear D gene. Material: peripheral blood. CDR3 sequence (DNA): TGTGCCAGCAGCCTAGGAACCAGGATAGGTGCAGATACGCAGTATTTT. This gives the protein CASSLGTRIGADTQYF. Full variable domain (rest looked up from reference TRBV11-3 and TRBJ2-3): EAGVVQSPRYKIIEKKQPVAFWCNPISGHNTLYWYLQNLGQGPELLIRYENEEAVDDSQLPKDRFSAERLKGVDSTLKIQPAELGDSAVYLCASSLGTRIGADTQYFGPGTRLTVL.